This T cell receptor (beta chain) was found in a study of OX40 agonist ivuxolimab in advanced cancers. About the research overall: Partial responses occurred in Three dose-escalation patients, one with hepatocellular carcinoma and two with cutaneous melanoma.

Trimming took 4 bases from V and 2 from J, leaving 9 bases between them. The CDR3 is 14 residues long. CDR1 is LNHDA, CDR2 SQIVND, per germline (reference sequence). Measured with immunoSEQ multiplex PCR; TCRdb has only the in-frame clones, and not every one. This sample has 90,000 or so clones, with about 91% found just once. The sequencing here drew on CD4+ or CD8+ T cells sorted from blood, taken in a trial of the OX40 agonist ivuxolimab. J is TRBJ1-5 and V is TRBV19, with D tentatively TRBD1 (5 bases). The TCR was taken from an adult with an advanced solid tumor such as melanoma, head and neck, liver or kidney cancer. The CDR3 DNA sequence: TGTGCCAGTAGTACCGGGGGGGGCAATCAGCCCCAGCATTTT. Encoded protein: CASSTGGGNQPQHF. Drawing the rest from reference TRBV19 and TRBJ1-5, the complete variable domain is DGGITQSPKYLFRKEGQNVTLSCEQNLNHDAMYWYRQDPGQGLRLIYYSQIVNDFQKGDIAEGYSVSREKKESFPLTVTSAQKNPTAFYLCASSTGGGNQPQHFGDGTRLSIL.